This T cell receptor beta chain was identified in a study of T cell repertoires in ileal Crohn's disease. TCRdb keeps only in-frame clones here, not all; method: immunoSEQ multiplex PCR. The sample has about 11,000 clones, about three quarters seen once. V lost 2 bases, J lost 1 base, and 5 bases lay in between. From germline, CDR1 is MNHEY and CDR2 SMNVEV (reference sequence). This CDR3 spans 13 amino acids. This clonotype was sampled from an adult with Crohn's disease. Source material: ileal tissue. The chain carries TRBV27 and TRBJ1-1; D unresolved. The CDR3 loop reads CASSLNTNTEAFF. The CDR3 bases are TGTGCCAGCAGTTTAAACACGAACACTGAAGCTTTCTTT.